This TCR beta chain appears in the sequencing data of a study of blood T cell repertoires in COVID-19. The germline V gene encodes CDR1 SEHNR and CDR2 FQNEAQ (reference sequence). The V gene lost 2 bases and the J gene lost 3 bases, with 15 bases spanning the gap. The CDR3 is 16 amino acids. In the original processing: Estimates of nucleated cell counts were drawn from the amplification of reference gene primers. TCRdb's table, derived via immunoSEQ multiplex PCR, lists solely in-frame clones and lacks some. That table furnishes V, J and clone size, whereas the DNA furnished D and trimming. Of around 270,000 clones in the sample, 85% to 90% are singletons; the top ten hold about 4.6%.

The TCR comes from a man in his forties with acute or convalescent COVID-19. The chain combines TRBV7-9 with TRBJ2-3, with D perhaps TRBD2 (5 bases). The specimen was peripheral blood. The CDR3 loop is CASSLIQPSGTDTQYF. CDR3 in DNA: TGTGCCAGCAGCTTAATCCAGCCTTCGGGAACAGATACGCAGTATTTT.